This T cell receptor beta chain was captured by sequencing in a study of shared clonotypes between healthy human individuals. General observations from the study: Estimated clonotype richness was generally higher in naive than memory subsets. Sequencing depth was expected to influence donor clonotype sharing.

CDR1 and CDR2 from the germline V gene are SGHNT and YENEEA. V was trimmed by 5 bases and J by 1 base, leaving 10 bases between them. CDR3 size: 14 residues. In regard to this clone: Its target is not known.

Deep-level assay runs were performed. The data were produced by immunoSEQ multiplex PCR, yet TCRdb's version contains in-frame clones alone and is incomplete. The sample lists about 230,000 clones, 65% seen once, with 11% in the top ten. The J gene is TRBJ2-3, the V gene TRBV11-3; D uncertain. The specimen sequenced was memory CD4+ T cells sorted from blood. Subset meaning: CD45RA-negative fraction. This TCR derives from a man aged 25 to 40 in good health. CDR3 nucleotides: TGTGCCAGCAGCCCGGGCCCTGGCACAGATACGCAGTATTTT. Residues: CASSPGPGTDTQYF.